This T cell receptor (beta chain) came from a study of T cells in Graves' hyperthyroidism and ophthalmopathy. Study conclusions and caveats: Patients with ophthalmopathy were separated from those with stable hyperthyroidism by a 13 V-J model.

This clonotype was seen at least ten times. Its cognate antigen is unknown. The CDR3 regions of TCR beta were amplified from RNA transcripts. The HTBI primer set drove a first-round RT-PCR of the TCR CDR3. Via MiXCR, TCRdb re-called the multiplex PCR reads, giving one row per CDR3 protein. The data contain hundreds of thousands of distinct CDR3 sequences, under 15% of them seen just once; the ten biggest clones take up approximately 13%. Exclusions: uncontrolled infection, other autoimmune disease, pregnancy, lactation. PBMCs were obtained from under 13 ml fresh peripheral blood. The CDR3 is made up of 13 amino acids. Germline V gene sequence: CDR1 MNHNS, CDR2 SASEGT. V was shortened by 4 bases and J by 4 bases, with 10 bases between the two germline ends.

The sequence derives from a man between 18 and 35 years old with Graves' ophthalmopathy. The rearrangement joins TRBV6-1 to TRBJ1-1; D not resolved. Sequenced material: blood. CDR3 loop: CASSAGAGTEAFF. CDR3 nucleotide sequence: TGTGCCAGCAGTGCAGGAGCCGGCACTGAAGCTTTCTTT.